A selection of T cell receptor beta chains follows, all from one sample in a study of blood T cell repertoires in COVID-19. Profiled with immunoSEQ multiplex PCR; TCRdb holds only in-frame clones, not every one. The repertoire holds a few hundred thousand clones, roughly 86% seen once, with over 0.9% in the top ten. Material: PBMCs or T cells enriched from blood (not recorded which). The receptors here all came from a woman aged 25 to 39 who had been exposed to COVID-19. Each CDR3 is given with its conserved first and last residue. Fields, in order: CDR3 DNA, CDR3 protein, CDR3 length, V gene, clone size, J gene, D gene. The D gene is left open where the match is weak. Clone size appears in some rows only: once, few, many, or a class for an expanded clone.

TGTGCCAGCAGTTTGAGGAATGGAAACACCATATATTTT CASSLRNGNTIYF 13 TRBV12-3/TRBV12-4 . TRBJ1-3 .
TGTGCCAGCAGACGCCGGGGAGGGGGTTACGAGCAGTACTTC CASRRRGGGYEQYF 14 TRBV28 . TRBJ2-7 .
TGTGCCAGCAGTTACTCGAACTCCCTTCGGGGAGCTTTCTTT CASSYSNSLRGAFF 14 TRBV6-5 . TRBJ1-1 .
TGTGCTAGTGGTTTGGTCCCTAGCGGGAGTAGGGGCCCCGGCCGGGTAGAGACCCAGTACTTC CASGLVPSGSRGPGRVETQYF 21 TRBV12-5 . TRBJ2-5 TRBD2
TGTGCCTGGAGCCTACAGGGACTAGCGGAAACCTACGAGCAGTACTTC CAWSLQGLAETYEQYF 16 TRBV30 . TRBJ2-7 TRBD2
TGCGCCAGCAGTGAGTTAAGGGGGAGTGAGCAGTTCTTC CASSELRGSEQFF 13 TRBV10-1 once TRBJ2-1 .
TGTGCCAGCAGTTCCTTGGACAGGGACTATGGCTACACCTTC CASSSLDRDYGYTF 14 TRBV27 . TRBJ1-2 TRBD1
TGCGCCAGCAGCCGGGACAGAGCCTACGAGCAGTACTTC CASSRDRAYEQYF 13 TRBV5-1 . TRBJ2-7 TRBD1
TGTGCCAGCAGCTCAGGACTAGCGGGAGTCAATGAGCAGTTCTTC CASSSGLAGVNEQFF 15 TRBV5-8 . TRBJ2-1 TRBD2
TGCGCCAGCAGTATATCGAGTTCTAACTATGGCTACACCTTC CASSISSSNYGYTF 14 TRBV5-1 . TRBJ1-2 .
TGCGCCAGCAGCTCTGGACTAGCGGGGGTCGATGAGCAGTTCTTC CASSSGLAGVDEQFF 15 TRBV5-1 . TRBJ2-1 TRBD2
TGTGCCAGCAGCCCCCTCCTGACTAGCCCAAATGAGCAGTTCTTC CASSPLLTSPNEQFF 15 TRBV3-1/TRBV3-2 . TRBJ2-1 TRBD2
TGTGCCAGCAGTCCCCCCGGCGGAATCTACGAGCAGTACTTC CASSPPGGIYEQYF 14 TRBV28 once TRBJ2-7 .
TGCGCCAGCAGCCCGGGCGGGAATTCACCCCTCCACTTT CASSPGGNSPLHF 13 TRBV5-1 . TRBJ1-6 .
TGCGCCAGCAACCCGGGACAGGGCGAATACGAGCAGTACTTC CASNPGQGEYEQYF 14 TRBV5-1 . TRBJ2-7 TRBD1
TGTGCCAGCAGCGTCCTGTCGGGGGGGATTTATGAAAAACTGTTTTTT CASSVLSGGIYEKLFF 16 TRBV5-6 . TRBJ1-4 .
TGTGCCAGCAGCGTGGGCAGTAGCGGGAGGGGCGAGACCCAGTACTTC CASSVGSSGRGETQYF 16 TRBV11-3 . TRBJ2-5 TRBD2
TGTGCCAGCAGCCTTAGCGGTACCCTTAGCACAGATACGCAGTATTTT CASSLSGTLSTDTQYF 16 TRBV4-2 . TRBJ2-3 .
TGTGCTAGCAGCCCTGTGGGCACTAGCGGACAAGAGACCCAGTACTTC CASSPVGTSGQETQYF 16 TRBV7-7 . TRBJ2-5 TRBD2
TGCGCCAGCAGCTCACCTACAGGGCCCGTAGGCTACACCTTC CASSSPTGPVGYTF 14 TRBV5-1 once TRBJ1-2 .
TGTGCCAGCAGCCTACTAGCGGGGGTCGATTCACCCCTCCACTTT CASSLLAGVDSPLHF 15 TRBV11-3 . TRBJ1-6 .
TGTGCCAGCAGGGCGACAGGGGGCGCGTCCTACGAGCAGTACTTC CASRATGGASYEQYF 15 TRBV6-5 . TRBJ2-7 TRBD1
TGTGCCAGTATCGGAGTTAACCTTAGCAATCAGCCCCAGCATTTT CASIGVNLSNQPQHF 15 TRBV19 . TRBJ1-5 .
TGTGCCAGCAGCCCCCGGACTAGCGGGAGCAATGAGCAGTTCTTC CASSPRTSGSNEQFF 15 TRBV7-9 . TRBJ2-1 TRBD2
TGTGCCAGCAGCCCAGGATACAATGAGCAGTTCTTC CASSPGYNEQFF 12 TRBV11-3 . TRBJ2-1 .
TGCGCCAGCAGCTTGGTGGGGGCCAGCCCTAATGAGCAGTTCTTC CASSLVGASPNEQFF 15 TRBV5-1 . TRBJ2-1 .
TGTGCCAGCTCACCCTACAGGGGAGGTAACACAGATACGCAGTATTTT CASSPYRGGNTDTQYF 16 TRBV18 once TRBJ2-3 .
TGTGCCATCAGTGACACCCTCCGAACTTACAATGAGCAGTTCTTC CAISDTLRTYNEQFF 15 TRBV10-3 . TRBJ2-1 .
TGTGCCAGCAGCCAAGAGTTGTTTCGGCAGCCCCAGCATTTT CASSQELFRQPQHF 14 TRBV3-1/TRBV3-2 . TRBJ1-5 .
TGTGCCAGCTCAAGGCAGGGTGGAGAGACCCAGTACTTC CASSRQGGETQYF 13 TRBV18 . TRBJ2-5 .
TGTGCCTGGAGTGTACGAGGGTCCTTTCAGGAGACCCAGTACTTC CAWSVRGSFQETQYF 15 TRBV30 . TRBJ2-5 .
TGTGCCAGCAGCGCACCCGGGACTAGTGGGGGGCCCTCCTACAATGAGCAGTTCTTC CASSAPGTSGGPSYNEQFF 19 TRBV7-2 . TRBJ2-1 TRBD2
TGTGCCAGCATCCCCGGGGGGACCAACTATGGCTACACCTTC CASIPGGTNYGYTF 14 TRBV13 few TRBJ1-2 .